Sequencing of this TCR beta chain was carried out in a study of shared clonotypes between healthy human individuals. Study summary: Ranging from 18 to 49 in age, donors were a couple of women and three men.

A remark on this clone: Its antigen is not identified.

This CDR3 spans 14 amino acids. Germline-derived CDR1 and CDR2 are PRHDT and FYEKMQ (reference sequence). The ends were cut back, 6 bases at V and 0 bases at J, with 12 bases in the middle. Repertoires were generated with immunoSEQ multiplex PCR, while TCRdb's copy carries only in-frame clones and drops some. The table includes 550,000 to 750,000 clones, over 95% detected once. Naive-designated CD8 cells lacked CD45RO, were positively enriched for CCR7, and omitted terminally differentiated effector memory CD45RA+ cells. Overall study results and limits: Naive CD4 clonotypes overlapped across a handful of donors at roughly 5.1%.

The sequence came from a woman aged 25-40 years in good health. The sequenced material came from naive CD8+ T cells sorted from blood. V and J are TRBV13 and TRBJ2-7, with D possibly being TRBD2 (6 bases). DNA of the CDR3: TGTGCCAGCAGAGCTGCGGGATCCTCCTACGAGCAGTACTTC. It yields the protein CASRAAGSSYEQYF.